This T cell receptor beta chain was recovered during a study of cytomegalovirus exposure and HLA in healthy donors. Broader study findings: Later genetic work tied a missense DCLRE1C variant to beta-chain V and J trimming.

Amplification used 60 Vbeta primers and 13 Jbeta primers. The assay was immunoSEQ multiplex PCR, and TCRdb's table has in-frame clones only and misses some. The data contain roughly 170,000 clones, 77% of them singletons. This CDR3 is 15 amino acids long. CDR1 and CDR2 (germline): SGHNT, YYREEE (reference sequence). With 0 bases removed from V and 6 bases from J, the gap between germline ends came to 15 bases. Note on this clone: The antigen is unknown.

What was sequenced was PBMCs. This chain links TRBV5-4 with TRBJ1-1; D is ambiguous. This TCR was recovered from a young woman in good health and CMV-seronegative. CDR3 in DNA: TGTGCCAGCAGCTTGGTCGGGAACATGAGGTCTGAAGCTTTCTTT. Protein: CASSLVGNMRSEAFF.